What follows describes a single TCR beta chain. Its antigen is currently unknown. TCRdb's table, derived via immunoSEQ multiplex PCR, lists solely in-frame clones and lacks some. The table lists 130,000 to 150,000 clones, roughly 89% of them singletons. This entry belongs to a study of T cell responses to AZD1222 COVID-19 vaccine. Study findings and constraints: White British people made up most donors, females outnumbered males, and clonal diversity was possibly underestimated. Repertoires were obtained only post-peak T cell response.

V was cut by 5 bases and J by 2 bases, with 4 bases left in between. This CDR3 contains 12 residues. Germline lookup yields CDR1 SGHTA and CDR2 FQGTGA. The chain couples TRBV7-3 to TRBJ1-3; D gene ambiguous. The receptor was isolated from an adult in good health. Source: peripheral blood, taken on day 0 of AZD1222 vaccination. The CDR3 DNA sequence: TGTGCCAGCAGCCCCCCTGGAAACACCATATATTTT. It encodes CASSPPGNTIYF. Complete variable domain (other parts from reference TRBV7-3 and TRBJ1-3): GAGVSQTPSNKVTEKGKYVELRCDPISGHTALYWYRQSLGQGPEFLIYFQGTGAADDSGLPNDRFFAVRPEGSVSTLKIQRTERGDSAVYLCASSPPGNTIYFGEGSWLTVV.